Reported below is one T cell receptor (beta chain). This receptor's antigen is unknown. Nothing much larger sits one base from this clone, and base qualities are not available. This entry comes from a study of blood T cell repertoires in COVID-19 (dated by TCRdb to the early 2020s). For context, the study as a whole: Collaborator samples came from the United States, Italy and Spain and covered acute and convalescent phases of COVID-19. The prospective study material was composed of cDNA or gDNA derived from T cells, B-cell-depleted T cells, or PBMCs. The dataset comprised deeply sampled blood TCRbeta repertoires from subjects exposed to, actively infected with, or recovered from COVID-19. The repertoires were made available in a free public database intended to serve as a resource for research on the immune response to SARS-CoV-2. The samples were drawn from the first 160 participants of the ongoing ImmuneRACE study and from some 1,300 subjects provided by 6 global collaborators. The sample metadata nearly always contained a de-identified subject ID, COVID-19 status, age in years and sex. Where HLA class I and class II types were available, the types were taken from metadata supplied by the sample provider, not from assay-based typing. The paper's findings and limits, for the study overall: Clinical and demographic metadata were provided uncurated, with the amount varying by source and participant.

Ends trimmed: V by 3 bases, J by 4 bases; bases unmatched to a gene: 3. The CDR3 runs 14 residues from the cysteine to the phenylalanine. The retained sequence is limited to the CDR3, 42 bases, with the frame set at the first base. From the germline V gene, CDR1 is KGHSH and CDR2 is LQKENI. TCRbeta CDR3 regions were amplified from genomic DNA by means of the immunoSEQ Assay, a bias-controlled multiplex PCR. Per the authors' processing: Within the assay, amplification of reference gene primers was used to estimate how many nucleated cells each sample contained. Sequence reads were collapsed and filtered to measure the absolute abundance of every unique TCRbeta CDR3 rearrangement. Productive Simpson clonality was computed per sample as the square root of Simpson's diversity index over productive rearrangements. The source is immuneACCESS, and TCRdb retained only in-frame sequences with V and J called. Part of the clones is not carried over; for the studies checked, unresolved V genes explain less than half of this, and the remainder is unexplained. V, J and clone size were drawn from that table, and D and trimming were deduced from the DNA. For this sample the table gives roughly 110,000 clones, of which approximately 88% were detected only once. Around 4.4% of the sample goes to the ten largest clones.

The collaborating institutions used their own protocols to collect whole blood in K2EDTA tubes. For TCRbeta analysis, collaborator samples were shipped as frozen whole blood, as isolated PBMCs, or as DNA extracted from either sample type. Sequencing input: peripheral blood. The origin of this receptor is a human donor in a cohort sampled during active COVID-19. The chain is encoded by TRBV18 joined to TRBJ1-5, with 7 bases aligning to TRBD1. The CDR3: CASSPLQGNQPQHF. The DNA sequence is given as TGTGCCAGCTCACCCTTACAGGGGAATCAGCCCCAGCATTTT.